These T cell receptor beta chains were read from a single sample in a study of shared clonotypes between healthy human individuals. The data were produced by immunoSEQ multiplex PCR, yet TCRdb's version contains in-frame clones alone and is incomplete. This table holds hundreds of thousands of clones, roughly 98% found once. The specimen sequenced was naive CD8+ T cells sorted from blood. These receptor sequences come from a man aged 25-40 years in good health. Both conserved end residues are part of each CDR3. Fields, in order: clone size, D gene, V gene, J gene, CDR3 DNA, CDR3 protein. D genes are given only for firm matches. Clone size is shown for a subset of rows, as once, few, many or a class of expanded clone.

clone_size: NA
d_call: NA
v_call: TRBV29-1
j_call: TRBJ2-7
cdr3_nt: TGCAGCGTTGTAGGCGGTGGATCGACAGTCGCCTCCTACGAGCAGTACTTC
cdr3_aa: CSVVGGGSTVASYEQYF

clone_size: NA
d_call: TRBD1
v_call: TRBV27
j_call: TRBJ2-7
cdr3_nt: TGTGCCAGCAGTTTGAGGGGGCACAGCTCCTACGAGCAGTACTTC
cdr3_aa: CASSLRGHSSYEQYF

clone_size: NA
d_call: NA
v_call: TRBV14
j_call: TRBJ2-1
cdr3_nt: TGTGCCAGCAGCCATTCAAGTGAGCAGTTCTTC
cdr3_aa: CASSHSSEQFF

clone_size: NA
d_call: NA
v_call: TRBV27
j_call: TRBJ2-7
cdr3_nt: TGTGCCAGCAGTTTTGTCAGGGGGGGCTACGAGCAGTACTTC
cdr3_aa: CASSFVRGGYEQYF

clone_size: NA
d_call: NA
v_call: TRBV18
j_call: TRBJ2-6
cdr3_nt: TGTGCCAGCTCACCAGAGACAGGCCTGGCCAACGTCCTGACTTTC
cdr3_aa: CASSPETGLANVLTF

clone_size: NA
d_call: NA
v_call: TRBV6-5
j_call: TRBJ2-1
cdr3_nt: TGTGCCAGCAGTTACGCATCTGGTTGGTACAATGAGCAGTTCTTC
cdr3_aa: CASSYASGWYNEQFF

clone_size: NA
d_call: TRBD1
v_call: TRBV5-6
j_call: TRBJ2-1
cdr3_nt: TGTGCCAGCAGCCCCCGGGACAGGGGAAGAGGAGAGCAGTTCTTC
cdr3_aa: CASSPRDRGRGEQFF

clone_size: NA
d_call: NA
v_call: TRBV5-6
j_call: TRBJ2-5
cdr3_nt: TGTGCCAGCAGCTCTGTTCAAGAGACCCAGTACTTC
cdr3_aa: CASSSVQETQYF

clone_size: NA
d_call: TRBD2
v_call: TRBV7-6
j_call: TRBJ2-1
cdr3_nt: TGTGCCAGCAGCTTAGCGCATCAGCGGGAGGGTTCCTACAATGAGCAGTTCTTC
cdr3_aa: CASSLAHQREGSYNEQFF

clone_size: once
d_call: TRBD2
v_call: TRBV2
j_call: TRBJ2-1
cdr3_nt: TGTGCCAGCAGTGAAAGCGGGAGAGGCCATGAGCAGTTCTTC
cdr3_aa: CASSESGRGHEQFF

clone_size: NA
d_call: NA
v_call: TRBV7-9
j_call: TRBJ2-1
cdr3_nt: TGTGCCAGCCACGCATGGTATCAGAGTGAGCAGTTCTTC
cdr3_aa: CASHAWYQSEQFF

clone_size: NA
d_call: NA
v_call: TRBV5-1
j_call: TRBJ2-3
cdr3_nt: TGCGCCAGCAGCTTAAAGGACTCGGGGAACACAGATACGCAGTATTTT
cdr3_aa: CASSLKDSGNTDTQYF

clone_size: NA
d_call: NA
v_call: TRBV28
j_call: TRBJ1-1
cdr3_nt: TGTGCCAGCAGTTTAAGTCCGGGACTGAACACTGAAGCTTTCTTT
cdr3_aa: CASSLSPGLNTEAFF

clone_size: NA
d_call: NA
v_call: TRBV25-1
j_call: TRBJ1-5
cdr3_nt: TGTGCCAGCAGTTGGACTAATCAGCCCCAGCATTTT
cdr3_aa: CASSWTNQPQHF

clone_size: NA
d_call: NA
v_call: TRBV13
j_call: TRBJ2-1
cdr3_nt: TGTGCCAGCAGCTTTCTCGGGACCAGCTACAATGAGCAGTTCTTC
cdr3_aa: CASSFLGTSYNEQFF